Sequencing of this T cell receptor (beta chain) was carried out in a study of T cell changes during pregnancy in multiple sclerosis. This table comes from immunoSEQ multiplex PCR, and its TCRdb copy is limited to in-frame clones, with some not included. The sample contains tens of thousands of clones, 85% to 95% of which appear only once. The V gene's germline CDR1 is SNHLY and CDR2 FYNNEI. The CDR3 extends over 14 amino acids. V gave up 4 bases and J gave up 5 bases; unmatched junction bases: 5. This clone showed up just once. This TCR derives from a female donor with multiple sclerosis, enrolled in a pregnancy study. The chain links TRBV2 to TRBJ2-5; TRBD1 matches at 9 bases. The sample consisted of CD4+ T cells from peripheral blood mononuclear cells, taken in the third trimester of pregnancy. CDR3 nucleotide sequence: TGTGCCAGCAGTGCGGACAGGGGCAGTGAGACCCAGTACTTC. Translation: CASSADRGSETQYF.